The rows below give T cell receptor beta chains drawn from one sample of a study of CD8 T cells in Susac syndrome. Via MiXCR, TCRdb re-called the immunoSEQ multiplex PCR reads, giving one row per CDR3 protein. The table shows approximately 230,000 distinct CDR3 sequences, with over 85% occurring only once. The sample was CD4+ T cells from PBMCs. The receptors originated from a human donor with multiple sclerosis. CDR3s include the opening cysteine and the closing phenylalanine or tryptophan. Fields, in order: J gene, CDR3 length, D gene, V gene, clone size, CDR3 DNA, CDR3 protein. The D gene is left open where the match is weak. Clone size is shown for a subset of rows, as once, few, many or a class of expanded clone.

>TRBJ2-7|13|.|TRBV5-1|.
TGCGCCAGCAGCTTTGGCGGGACCTACGAGCAGTACTTC
CASSFGGTYEQYF
>TRBJ2-1|13|.|TRBV19|.
TGTGCCAGTAGTATAGCCAGCAACAATGAGCAGTTCTTC
CASSIASNNEQFF
>TRBJ1-1|14|.|TRBV27|.
TGTGCCAGCGCGGAATTTCTAAGGACAGCCCAAGCTTTCTTT
CASAEFLRTAQAFF
>TRBJ2-3|13|.|TRBV9|.
TGTGCCAGCAGCGTAGATGGGATCGGTACGCAGTATTTT
CASSVDGIGTQYF
>TRBJ2-1|15|.|TRBV3-1|.
TGTGCCAGCAGCCAAGAGGCAGGGCACTACAATGAGCAGTTCTTC
CASSQEAGHYNEQFF
>TRBJ2-5|14|TRBD1|TRBV10-3|.
TGTGCCATCAGTACCGGGACAGCGCAAGAGACCCAGTACTTC
CAISTGTAQETQYF
>TRBJ2-1|12|.|TRBV29-1|few
TGCAGCGTTCCAGGGAGCTACAATGAGCAGTTCTTC
CSVPGSYNEQFF
>TRBJ1-2|12|TRBD1|TRBV20-1|.
TGCAGGGGGACAGGGGCTAACTATGGCTACACCTTC
CRGTGANYGYTF
>TRBJ1-1|13|TRBD1|TRBV29-1|.
TGCAGCGTCCAAGCCACAGGGGCCACTGAAGCTTTCTTT
CSVQATGATEAFF
>TRBJ2-5|16|.|TRBV6-5|once
TGTGCCAGCAGTTCGCCGGGGGGCGGGATCCAAGAGACCCAGTACTTC
CASSSPGGGIQETQYF
>TRBJ1-6|15|.|TRBV3-1|.
TGTGCCAGCAGCCAAGTGGGAGGGAACGGATCACCCCTCCACTTT
CASSQVGGNGSPLHF
>TRBJ2-5|14|TRBD1|TRBV2|.
TGTGCCAGCGGCAGGGACAGGGGGAAAGAGACCCAGTACTTC
CASGRDRGKETQYF
>TRBJ1-2|12|TRBD1|TRBV3-1|.
TGTGCCAGCAGCCGGACAGGGGAAGGCTACACCTTC
CASSRTGEGYTF
>TRBJ1-2|15|TRBD1|TRBV5-4|.
TGTGCCAGCAGCACCGATCCGGGACAGGTGGCTGGCTACACCTTC
CASSTDPGQVAGYTF
>TRBJ2-5|14|TRBD1|TRBV11-3|.
TGTGCCAGCAACAGGGGCCCTTCACGAGAGACCCAGTACTTC
CASNRGPSRETQYF
>TRBJ2-4|16|.|TRBV12-3/TRBV12-4|.
TGTGCCAGCAGTTTAGGTCTGGTAGGGGGGGGAAACATTCAGTACTTC
CASSLGLVGGGNIQYF
>TRBJ2-7|18|TRBD2|TRBV27|.
TGTGCCAGCAGTACCCCGTCGGGCAGCGGGGGGTCCCGCTACGAGCAGTACTTC
CASSTPSGSGGSRYEQYF
>TRBJ2-3|17|.|TRBV4-2|.
TGTGCCAGCAGCCAAGAAATTATTGGCAGGGGAACAGATACGCAGTATTTT
CASSQEIIGRGTDTQYF
>TRBJ1-5|13|TRBD1|TRBV6-5|.
TGTGCCAGCAGGAGAACAGGGGAGCAGCCCCAGCATTTT
CASRRTGEQPQHF
>TRBJ2-5|11|.|TRBV15|.
TGTGCCACCAGCTTTCAAGAGACCCAGTACTTC
CATSFQETQYF
>TRBJ1-1|14|TRBD1|TRBV11-3|.
TGTGCCAGCAGCTTGGGACAGGGGCTCACTGAAGCTTTCTTT
CASSLGQGLTEAFF
>TRBJ1-2|15|.|TRBV5-1|.
TGCGCCAGCAGCTTGGTTGGGCAGGGAGGATATGGCTACACCTTC
CASSLVGQGGYGYTF
>TRBJ2-4|12|TRBD2|TRBV6-5|.
TGTGCCAGCAGTTTCTGGGGGGGCATTCAGTACTTC
CASSFWGGIQYF
>TRBJ1-5|15|.|TRBV6-1|.
TGTGCCAGCAGTCAAGCAAAACAGGGTCTCTGGCCCCAGCATTTT
CASSQAKQGLWPQHF
>TRBJ2-5|14|.|TRBV2|.
TGTGCCAGCAGTGTGGACGTTACCCAAGAGACCCAGTACTTC
CASSVDVTQETQYF
>TRBJ1-4|14|.|TRBV11-2|.
TGTGCCAGCAGCTTAGGGCGGCGGGCGGAAAAACTGTTTTTT
CASSLGRRAEKLFF
>TRBJ1-5|16|.|TRBV6-2/TRBV6-3|.
TGTGCCAGCAGTTACAGGCGGGGAAGTGGAAATCAGCCCCAGCATTTT
CASSYRRGSGNQPQHF
>TRBJ1-6|14|.|TRBV18|once
TGTGCCAGCTCACCAAGGGAGAGAAATTCACCCCTCCACTTT
CASSPRERNSPLHF
>TRBJ2-5|11|.|TRBV14|.
TGTGCCAGCAGCCAGGGGCTGACCCAGTACTTC
CASSQGLTQYF
>TRBJ2-2|16|.|TRBV6-2/TRBV6-3|.
TGTGCCAGCAGTCGACCGACTAGAGGGAACACCGGGGAGCTGTTTTTT
CASSRPTRGNTGELFF
>TRBJ2-6|16|.|TRBV18|.
TGTGCCAGCTCACTAAACACCGGCTCTGGGGCCAACGTCCTGACTTTC
CASSLNTGSGANVLTF
>TRBJ2-3|12|.|TRBV29-1|.
TGCAGCGTTGAAGATCTCCCAGATACGCAGTATTTT
CSVEDLPDTQYF
>TRBJ2-3|16|.|TRBV5-1|.
TGCGCCAGCAGCTTGACGGGGGCGCGAGACGGAGATACGCAGTATTTT
CASSLTGARDGDTQYF
>TRBJ2-1|15|.|TRBV12-3/TRBV12-4|once
TGTGCCAGCACCTCGCAGGGGAGCTCCTACAATGAGCAGTTCTTC
CASTSQGSSYNEQFF
>TRBJ2-1|15|TRBD2|TRBV7-2|few
TGTGCCAGCAGCTTGGGACTAGCGGGAGGAGGTGAGCAGTTCTTC
CASSLGLAGGGEQFF
>TRBJ1-5|14|.|TRBV19|.
TGTGCCAGTAGCCCTGACAGAGTTAATCAGCCCCAGCATTTT
CASSPDRVNQPQHF
>TRBJ2-6|19|TRBD1|TRBV6-1|.
TGTGCCAGCAGTGACCCGGGACAGGGAGGATGGAGTGGGGCCAACGTCCTGACTTTC
CASSDPGQGGWSGANVLTF
>TRBJ1-1|13|.|TRBV5-6|.
TGTGCCAGCAGCATCCGTCCGAACACTGAAGCTTTCTTT
CASSIRPNTEAFF
>TRBJ1-6|15|TRBD1|TRBV5-4|.
TGTGCCAGCAGCCCAGCCGGGACAGGGGGTTCACCCCTCCACTTT
CASSPAGTGGSPLHF
>TRBJ1-1|13|.|TRBV28|.
TGTGCCAGCAGTTTAAACCTGGGAACTGAAGCTTTCTTT
CASSLNLGTEAFF
>TRBJ2-1|15|TRBD1|TRBV7-6|.
TGTGCCAGCAGCACCCGACAGGGTGCCCACAATGAGCAGTTCTTC
CASSTRQGAHNEQFF
>TRBJ1-5|12|.|TRBV19|.
TGTGCCAGTAGTATGCCCGCCGGACAAAAGCATTTT
CASSMPAGQKHF
>TRBJ2-1|16|TRBD1|TRBV3-1|.
TGTGCCAGCAGCCGGAATTCGGCAGGGGGTAAGAATGAGCAGTTCTTC
CASSRNSAGGKNEQFF
>TRBJ2-2|15|.|TRBV7-2|.
TGTGCCAGCAGCTTAGTGGCTTCGGACACCGGGGAGCTGTTTTTT
CASSLVASDTGELFF
>TRBJ2-7|17|TRBD1|TRBV6-5|once
TGTGCCAGCAGTTTCCGGGCAGGGGGCTTGGGCTCCTACGAGCAGTACTTC
CASSFRAGGLGSYEQYF
>TRBJ2-4|15|TRBD1|TRBV5-1|.
TGCGCCAGCAGCTTGGCCCAGGGGGCCAGAAACATTCAGTACTTC
CASSLAQGARNIQYF
>TRBJ1-2|13|.|TRBV6-1|.
TGTGCCAGCAGTGAACCGCCGTCAGGGGGCTACACCTTC
CASSEPPSGGYTF
>TRBJ2-1|15|.|TRBV3-1|.
TGTGCCAGCAGCCAAGAAGCGGCCTCCTACAATGAGCAGTTCTTC
CASSQEAASYNEQFF
>TRBJ1-2|14|.|TRBV4-2|.
TGTGCCAGCAGCAACCTAGACGGCAACTATGGCTACACCTTC
CASSNLDGNYGYTF
>TRBJ2-5|10|.|TRBV20-1|.
TGCAGTGCTACTTTAGAGACCCAGTACTTC
CSATLETQYF
>TRBJ2-5|16|TRBD2|TRBV4-1|.
TGCGCCAGCAGCCTGAGACTAGCGGGGGAGGTGGGGACCCAGTACTTC
CASSLRLAGEVGTQYF
>TRBJ1-1|13|.|TRBV19|.
TGTGCCAGTGGTTTTACAGCGAACACTGAAGCTTTCTTT
CASGFTANTEAFF
>TRBJ1-1|16|TRBD1|TRBV20-1|.
TGCAGTGCTAGAGATAGAAAAACAGGGGCGAACACTGAAGCTTTCTTT
CSARDRKTGANTEAFF
>TRBJ1-1|12|.|TRBV7-9|.
TGTGCCAGCAGAGTGGGCAACACTGAAGCTTTCTTT
CASRVGNTEAFF
>TRBJ2-5|13|.|TRBV12-3/TRBV12-4|.
TGTGCCAGCAGTTTAGTGGGGGAAGAGACCCAGTACTTC
CASSLVGEETQYF
>TRBJ2-7|12|.|TRBV5-1|.
TGCGCCAGCAGATTAGAAGGGTACGAGCAGTACTTC
CASRLEGYEQYF
>TRBJ2-1|15|TRBD2|TRBV7-8|.
TGTGCCAGCAGCTTGACCGGGACTAGCGGGGGGAGGCAGTTCTTC
CASSLTGTSGGRQFF
>TRBJ1-2|15|.|TRBV19|.
TGTGCCAGTAGTCTTAGTTATCTAAGGGACTATGGCTACACCTTC
CASSLSYLRDYGYTF
>TRBJ2-5|15|TRBD1|TRBV29-1|.
TGCAGCGTTGATGGCAGGGGGCGTCCACAAGAGACCCAGTACTTC
CSVDGRGRPQETQYF